Listed here are 14 T cell receptor beta chains from one sample, sequenced in a study of blood T cell repertoires in COVID-19. TCRdb's copy holds only in-frame clones and misses some; the assay was immunoSEQ multiplex PCR. The sample lists around 220,000 clones; 80% to 85% were seen once. The sample comprised PBMCs or T cells enriched from blood (not recorded which). All receptors derive from a middle-aged woman who had recovered from COVID-19.

This clone was recorded only once. The genes are TRBV7-9 and TRBJ2-5, with a weak D call TRBD1 (5 bases). The CDR3 is made up of 15 amino acids. Trimming shortened V by 2 bases and J by 5 bases, and 15 bases separated the two germline ends. CDR1 is SEHNR, CDR2 FQNEAQ, per germline (reference sequence). CDR3 amino acids: CASSLTIRGRETQYF. The CDR3 coding sequence is TGTGCCAGCAGCTTAACTATAAGGGGCCGGGAGACCCAGTACTTC.

The chain combines TRBV7-2 with TRBJ2-2; possibly TRBD1 for D (6 bases). Deletions cut 6 bases from V and 0 bases from J, with 8 bases between. Germline-derived CDR1 and CDR2 are SGHTA and FQGNSA. The CDR3 spans 14 residues. The CDR3 DNA is TGTGCCAGCAGGTGGACAGCGAACACCGGGGAGCTGTTTTTT. It specifies CASRWTANTGELFF.

The V call is TRBV19, the J call TRBJ2-7; TRBD1 aligns across 8 bases. Germline CDR1 is LNHDA and CDR2 is SQIVND (reference sequence). There are 14 residues in the CDR3. V was clipped by 3 bases and J by 3 bases; unmatched bases: 4. The CDR3 is CASSMGTGNYEQYV. CDR3 sequence (DNA): TGTGCCAGTAGTATGGGGACAGGTAACTACGAGCAGTACGTC.

V gene TRBV20-1 combines with J gene TRBJ2-1; TRBD2 matches at 9 bases. This CDR3 has 14 amino acids. The V segment lost 3 bases and the J segment 7 bases; nucleotides outside the gene matches: 7. CDR1 is DFQATT and CDR2 is SNEGSKA in the germline V gene (reference sequence). The CDR3 spells CSASSGSLGNEQFF. The CDR3 DNA follows: TGCAGTGCTAGTAGCGGGAGTTTAGGGAATGAGCAGTTCTTC.

In its sample, this clone was seen once. The CDR3 protein is CAWALGSGANEQFF. CDR3 coding DNA: TGTGCCTGGGCCCTCGGGAGCGGGGCCAATGAGCAGTTCTTC. The rearrangement uses TRBV30 and TRBJ2-1; 7 nucleotides match TRBD2. Germline-derived CDR1 and CDR2 are GTSNPN and SVGIG (reference sequence). This CDR3 has 14 residues. V lost 5 bases and J lost 6; bases outside the gene matches: 10.

The table lists this clone with a count of one. The J gene is TRBJ1-5, the V gene TRBV18; TRBD1 is a possible D gene (5 bases). This CDR3 contains 16 residues. Between the trimmed V and J ends, which lost 5 bases and 0 bases, there was a span of 14 bases. Germline assignment: CDR1 KGHSH and CDR2 LQKENI. For the CDR3, the DNA is TGTGCCAGCTCATCCGACAGTCCCTATAGCAATCAGCCCCAGCATTTT. As protein: CASSSDSPYSNQPQHF.

V gene TRBV7-9 combines with J gene TRBJ1-2; D gene ambiguous. The CDR3 length is 12 residues. Germline CDR1 reads SEHNR; CDR2 reads FQNEAQ (reference sequence). V lost 1 base to trimming and J lost 9 bases, with 9 bases between them. CDR3 DNA: TGTGCCAGCAGCTTAGAATCCCAGAGCTACACCTTC. Amino acids: CASSLESQSYTF.

The chain joins TRBV9 to TRBJ2-3; TRBD1 aligns across 8 bases. The CDR3 contains 17 residues. CDR1 SGDLS and CDR2 YYNGEE come from the germline V gene. Trimming at V came to 4 bases and at J to 0 bases, leaving 10 bases not matched to a gene. CDR3 nucleotide sequence: TGTGCCAGCAGCCGAGGACAGGGCTTATCTAGCACAGATACGCAGTATTTT. This gives the protein CASSRGQGLSSTDTQYF.

This sequence joins TRBV5-1 and TRBJ1-1; 7 bases are shared with TRBD1. CDR1 is SGHRS, CDR2 YFSETQ, per germline. The CDR3 runs 15 residues. V was pared by 5 bases and J by 0 bases, with 7 bases of the junction left unmatched. This CDR3 is CASRLGQLMNTEAFF. CDR3 nucleotide sequence: TGCGCCAGCAGACTGGGACAGCTCATGAACACTGAAGCTTTCTTT.

V usage is TRBV5-1 and J usage is TRBJ2-2; D unclear. Per germline, CDR1 SGHRS and CDR2 YFSETQ. Trimming pared 5 bases from V and 5 bases from J, leaving 7 bases between. CDR3 length: 12 amino acids. CDR3 nucleotides: TGCGCCAGCAGTAGATTAACCGGGGAGCTGTTTTTT. Translated, it gives CASSRLTGELFF.

The V and J genes are TRBV7-9 and TRBJ1-2; 10 nucleotides align to TRBD1. Germline CDR1 reads SEHNR; CDR2 reads FQNEAQ (reference sequence). After removal of 5 bases from V and 1 base from J, the junction contained 10 bases not matched to a gene. The CDR3 sequence is 17 residues long. The CDR3: CASSVPGTGAGNYGYTF. The CDR3 nucleotides read TGTGCCAGCAGCGTGCCCGGGACAGGGGCCGGTAACTATGGCTACACCTTC.

This clone was counted between two and nine times. V usage is TRBV2 and J usage is TRBJ2-1, with TRBD2 identical over 8 bases. The trim removed 7 bases at V and 9 bases at J, leaving 11 bases unmatched. The CDR3 has 14 amino acids. Germline V gene sequence: CDR1 SNHLY, CDR2 FYNNEI. In DNA form, the CDR3 reads TGTGCCAGCACCCGGGCCACTCGGGAGGGTGAGCAGTTCTTC. It translates to CASTRATREGEQFF.

V is TRBV5-6 and J is TRBJ1-1, with a tentative D call TRBD1 (6 bases). CDR3 length: 14 amino acids. Germline assignment: CDR1 SGHDT and CDR2 YYEEEE. V lost 4 bases and J 6 bases, leaving 16 bases between the germline ends. Here the CDR3 reads CASSPGGGVPEAFF. The CDR3 DNA sequence: TGTGCCAGCAGCCCTGGAGGGGGGGTCCCTGAAGCTTTCTTT.

This chain links TRBV12-5 with TRBJ1-4; the D gene is possibly TRBD1 (5 bases). V lost 7 bases, J lost 8 bases, and 17 bases lay in between. The CDR3 runs to 14 residues. From germline, CDR1 is LGHNT and CDR2 FRNRAP. For the CDR3, the DNA is TGTGCTAGTGATGCGGAGGGGCTGTTGGAAAAACTGTTTTTT. Protein product: CASDAEGLLEKLFF.